The source of this TCR beta chain is a study of blood T cell repertoires in COVID-19. Study overall: Sources were T cells, B-cell-depleted T cells, or PBMCs; the material itself was cDNA or gDNA.

Here immunoSEQ multiplex PCR was the method, and the copy in TCRdb shows in-frame clones only, minus some. The sample lists 150,000 to 180,000 clones; approximately 80% were seen once. Trimming removed 3 bases from V and 5 bases from J; junction bases left unmatched: 15. The CDR3 is 17 residues long. In germline, CDR1 is MDHEN, CDR2 SYDVKM. The chain uses TRBV28 and TRBJ1-2, with 7 bases that match TRBD1. This TCR was sampled from a woman aged 55-69 years with COVID-19, enrolled during active disease. The sample was peripheral blood. CDR3 sequence: CASSFTRQGETGYGYTF. The DNA of the CDR3 is TGTGCCAGCAGTTTTACCCGACAGGGAGAAACGGGATATGGCTACACCTTC.